There are many counts of the clone carrying this T cell receptor (beta chain). Its antigen is as yet unknown. Individual cDNA molecules were tagged with unique molecular identifiers. Each CDR3 protein gets one entry after TCRdb re-called the 5' RACE reads with MiXCR. The sample has 50,000 to 80,000 distinct CDR3 sequences, roughly 5% seen once; the top ten hold around 5%. Germline lookup yields CDR1 SGHVT and CDR2 SQSDAQ. The CDR3 runs to 15 residues. V was cut by 4 bases and J by 2 bases, with 13 bases left in between. These data originate in a study of early T cells in non-severe SARS-CoV-2 infection. Study as a whole: Chains were unpaired, as sequencing was done on bulk RNA from unsorted whole blood.

General study findings and limits: Missing private and CD4 specificities, VDJdb matching favored anti-spike CD8 responses.

The chain couples TRBV7-4 to TRBJ2-3; D is unclear. Material for sequencing was whole blood. This sequence was found in an adult who was a healthcare worker with PCR-confirmed SARS-CoV-2 infection or an uninfected control (not recorded which). The CDR3 nucleotides are TGTGCCAGCAGCTCTCCATGGGCCGCCACAGATACGCAGTATTTT. It codes for CASSSPWAATDTQYF.